This T cell receptor beta chain was sequenced in a study of cytomegalovirus exposure and HLA in healthy donors. Study-level information: From HLA-typed donors, an early data release held about 85 million unique TCRs.

It was with 60 Vbeta and 13 Jbeta primers that the PCR ran. The method was immunoSEQ multiplex PCR; TCRdb's version includes in-frame clones alone and lacks a portion of them. The repertoire includes under 95,000 clones, about 85% of them detected once, and roughly 15% sits in the top ten. A remark on this clone: Its specificity is unknown.

Germline lookup yields CDR1 SGHTA and CDR2 FQGNSA. V lost 3 bases, J lost 5 bases, and 10 bases lay in between. The CDR3 extends over 13 amino acids. Study findings and constraints: Sequences of the TCR beta chain were said to predict the HLA-A and HLA-B alleles of most subjects accurately. CMV serostatus alone was available as immune exposure information. Within a later analysis, the majority of CMV-associated TCR beta chains appeared HLA-restricted.

The sequenced material came from PBMCs. This chain links TRBV7-2 with TRBJ1-2; the D is unclear. This sequence originates from a woman between 40 and 50 years old in good health and CMV-seropositive. The CDR3 here is CASSLGSGYGYTF. CDR3 nucleotide sequence: TGTGCCAGCAGCTTGGGCAGTGGATATGGCTACACCTTC.